This T cell receptor (beta chain) was documented in a study of blood T cell repertoires in COVID-19. In germline, CDR1 is SGHTA, CDR2 FQGNSA. CDR3 length equals 13 residues. V was shortened by 3 bases and J by 9 bases, with 14 bases between the two germline ends. Repertoires were generated with immunoSEQ multiplex PCR, while TCRdb's copy carries only in-frame clones and drops some. Here the sample spans about 86,000 clones, roughly four fifths being singletons. The genes are TRBV7-2 and TRBJ1-2; D gene ambiguous. This TCR derives from an elderly woman with acute or convalescent COVID-19. The specimen was peripheral blood. CDR3 in amino acids: CASSFQVGRSYTF. CDR3 nucleotides: TGTGCCAGCAGCTTTCAGGTCGGCCGCAGCTACACCTTC.